These 22 T cell receptor beta chains came from one sample sequenced in a study of regulatory T cells in long-lasting Graves disease. Time point: persistent/refractory GD, antithyroid drugs over 5 years with positive TRAb. From PBMCs, RNA was extracted and then used to make the TCR library. In building TCR beta libraries, iRepertoire HTBI primers were used together with Arm-PCR of CDR3 regions. TCRdb processed the multiplex PCR reads anew with MiXCR; each CDR3 protein has one entry. Among fewer than 450,000 distinct CDR3 sequences, roughly 20% were seen once, and the ten largest hold less than 25%. Sequencing used peripheral blood mononuclear cells (PBMCs), obtained when the disease was refractory, from a patient treated with antithyroid drugs. All receptors derive from a female donor with Graves disease.

This clonotype came up many times. This sequence joins TRBV6-5 and TRBJ1-4; maybe TRBD1 (6 bases). V was trimmed by 0 bases and J by 5 bases, leaving 10 bases between them. Germline values: CDR1 MNHEY, CDR2 SVGAGI. The CDR3 length is 15 residues. Here the CDR3 reads CASSYSGAVNEKLFF. In DNA form, the CDR3 reads TGTGCCAGCAGTTACTCGGGGGCGGTAAATGAAAAACTGTTTTTT.

This clonotype appeared many times. The V call is TRBV15, the J call TRBJ1-5; maybe TRBD1 (5 bases). The V and J ends lost 3 bases and 4 bases respectively, with 13 bases between them. From germline, CDR1 is LNHNV and CDR2 YYDKDF (reference sequence). The CDR3 has 15 residues. The CDR3 coding sequence is TGTGCCACCAGCAGGACGGGACGGCTGAATCAGCCCCAGCATTTT. Protein product: CATSRTGRLNQPQHF.

This clonotype has more than one count but fewer than ten. The chain joins TRBV6-1 to TRBJ1-1; possible D gene TRBD1, 6 bases. In germline, CDR1 is MNHNS, CDR2 SASEGT. V gave up 5 bases and J gave up 3 bases, with 13 bases separating them. CDR3 length: 14 residues. CDR3 bases: TGTGCCAGCAGTACCAGGGGAGGAGACACTGAAGCTTTCTTT. Translation gives CASSTRGGDTEAFF.

In DNA form, the CDR3 reads TGTGCCAGCAGCTTAGAGGCAGGCCCTAATGAAAAACTGTTTTTT. Its translation is CASSLEAGPNEKLFF. J is TRBJ1-4 and V is TRBV7-9, with D unclear. Germline-derived CDR1 and CDR2 are SEHNR and FQNEAQ (reference sequence). This CDR3 spans 15 amino acids. V was shortened by 1 base and J by 3 bases, with 9 bases between the two germline ends.

V and J are TRBV6-2 or TRBV6-3 and TRBJ2-2; D uncertain. This CDR3 spans 16 amino acids. Germline loops: CDR1 MNHEY, CDR2 SVGEGT. V was pared by 4 bases and J by 6 bases, with 18 bases between. The CDR3 loop reads CASSSFREYLPGELFF. CDR3 DNA sequence: TGTGCCAGCAGTTCCTTCCGCGAGTACCTCCCCGGGGAGCTGTTTTTT.

This clonotype was detected many times. The chain joins TRBV3-1 to TRBJ2-5; the D gene could be TRBD1 or TRBD2 (5 bases each). Germline values: CDR1 LGHDT, CDR2 YNNKEL (reference sequence). This CDR3 comprises 14 residues. Trimming took 6 bases from V and 0 from J, leaving 11 bases between them. The CDR3 DNA is TGTGCCAGCAGGCGAGGGACGTACCAAGAGACCCAGTACTTC. This translates into CASRRGTYQETQYF.

This clonotype was detected ten times or more. This chain connects TRBV11-2 to TRBJ1-1; tentative D call: TRBD1 (6 bases). Germline CDR1 reads SGHAT; CDR2 reads FQNNGV. This CDR3 spans 15 amino acids. Trimming left V 5 bases short and J 1 base short, with 14 bases between. The CDR3 sequence: CASSPPGQPNTEAFF. The CDR3 DNA is TGTGCCAGCAGCCCGCCGGGACAACCGAACACTGAAGCTTTCTTT.

There are many counts of this clonotype. This rearrangement joins TRBV2 to TRBJ2-5, with 7 bases fitting TRBD2. This CDR3 contains 13 residues. J gave up 2 bases and V 6 bases, and 3 bases lay outside the gene matches. Germline V gives CDR1 SNHLY, CDR2 FYNNEI. CDR3 protein: CASSRLAQETQYF. CDR3 DNA sequence: TGTGCCAGCAGCAGACTAGCTCAAGAGACCCAGTACTTC.

The chain carries TRBV19 and TRBJ2-1; D is unresolved. The CDR3 totals 12 residues. The germline gives CDR1 LNHDA, CDR2 SQIVND (reference sequence). Trimming took 6 bases from V and 3 from J, leaving 6 bases between them. The CDR3 loop is CASRLGYNEQFF. CDR3 sequence (DNA): TGTGCCAGTAGGTTGGGCTACAATGAGCAGTTCTTC.

This clonotype has at least ten counts. The gene calls are TRBV2 and TRBJ2-2, with D perhaps being TRBD1 or TRBD2 (5 bases each). CDR1 SNHLY and CDR2 FYNNEI come from the germline V gene. Trimming stripped 4 bases from V and 0 bases from J, with 12 bases between. The CDR3 totals 16 residues. This CDR3 is CASSAGTAANTGELFF. The DNA for the CDR3 is TGTGCCAGCAGTGCCGGGACGGCAGCGAACACCGGGGAGCTGTTTTTT.

The V gene is TRBV28, the J gene TRBJ2-2; 10 bases align to TRBD1. Germline V gene sequence: CDR1 MDHEN, CDR2 SYDVKM. This CDR3 spans 13 amino acids. V shed 11 bases and J 3 bases; nucleotides not matched to a gene: 3. As DNA, the CDR3 is TGTGCCCTGGGACAGGGGTACACCGGGGAGCTGTTTTTT. This encodes CALGQGYTGELFF. Using reference TRBV28 and TRBJ2-2 for the parts outside the CDR3, the full variable domain is DVKVTQSSRYLVKRTGEKVFLECVQDMDHENMFWYRQDPGLGLRLIYFSYDVKMKEKGDIPEGYSVSREKKERFSLILESASTNQTSMYLCALGQGYTGELFFGEGSRLTVL.

This clonotype occurred many times. This rearrangement joins TRBV6-1 to TRBJ1-1; TRBD1 matches at 10 bases. V trimming: 6 bases; J trimming: 0 bases; junction bases outside the gene matches: 7. CDR3 length: 16 amino acids. Germline loops: CDR1 MNHNS, CDR2 SASEGT. The DNA of the CDR3 is TGTGCCAGCAGAACCCGGACAGGGGGTATGAACACTGAAGCTTTCTTT. Translation gives CASRTRTGGMNTEAFF.

CDR3 sequence: CASSFRSLGSGNEQFF. The CDR3 DNA sequence: TGTGCCAGCAGTTTTCGGAGTCTCGGGAGTGGAAATGAGCAGTTCTTC. This chain joins TRBV28 and TRBJ2-1; a possible D gene is TRBD2 (6 bases). V was clipped by 3 bases and J by 7 bases, with 19 bases between them. Germline V gene lookup returns CDR1 MDHEN and CDR2 SYDVKM. This CDR3 is 16 amino acids long. Filled out from reference TRBV28 and TRBJ2-1, the complete variable domain reads DVKVTQSSRYLVKRTGEKVFLECVQDMDHENMFWYRQDPGLGLRLIYFSYDVKMKEKGDIPEGYSVSREKKERFSLILESASTNQTSMYLCASSFRSLGSGNEQFFGPGTRLTVL.

V and J are TRBV30 and TRBJ2-5; D possibly corresponds to TRBD1 (5 bases). CDR1 is GTSNPN, CDR2 SVGIG, per germline (reference sequence). V was trimmed by 0 bases and J by 1 base, leaving 15 bases between them. CDR3 length equals 16 residues. CDR3 nucleotide sequence: TGTGCCTGGAGTGTACTCCTTCAGGGCCCCCAAGAGACCCAGTACTTC. Amino acids: CAWSVLLQGPQETQYF. Variable domain in full (rest from reference TRBV30 and TRBJ2-5): SQTIHQWPATLVQPVGSPLSLECTVEGTSNPNLYWYRQAAGRGLQLLFYSVGIGQISSEVPQNLSASRPQDRQFILSSKKLLLSDSGFYLCAWSVLLQGPQETQYFGPGTRLLVL.

The sample holds many counts of this clonotype. This chain uses TRBV11-1 with TRBJ2-5; 9 bases agree with TRBD1. J was trimmed by 5 bases and V by 5 bases; bases with no gene match: 6. The germline gives CDR1 SGHAT, CDR2 FQDESV (reference sequence). The CDR3 sequence is 14 residues long. The CDR3 reads CASSLRQGGETQYF. CDR3 in DNA: TGTGCCAGCAGCCTACGACAGGGGGGCGAGACCCAGTACTTC.

This clonotype was recorded a few times. The rearrangement links TRBV20-1 to TRBJ1-4, with D tentatively TRBD1 (5 bases). The ends were cut back, 1 base at V and 3 bases at J, with 6 bases in the middle. Germline-derived CDR1 and CDR2 are DFQATT and SNEGSKA (reference sequence). The CDR3 has 13 residues. CDR3 in DNA: TGCAGTGCTAGAGTGGGGGCTAATGAAAAACTGTTTTTT. Translating it yields CSARVGANEKLFF.

There are a few counts of this clonotype. This chain's CDR3 is CASSRFHLSYEQYF. DNA for the CDR3: TGTGCCAGTAGCCGCTTCCATCTCTCCTACGAGCAGTACTTC. The rearrangement links TRBV19 to TRBJ2-7; no reliable D call. The CDR3 length is 14 residues. Germline loops: CDR1 LNHDA, CDR2 SQIVND (reference sequence). Trimming took 6 bases from V and 0 from J, leaving 12 bases between them.

This clonotype was counted ten times or more. In DNA form, the CDR3 reads TGTGCCAGCAGCCCCCGGGACAGAGAGACCCAGTACTTC. Translating it yields CASSPRDRETQYF. The chain couples TRBV3-1 to TRBJ2-5; 7 positions agree with TRBD1. Unmatched junction bases numbered 3, after V lost 4 bases and J lost 4 bases. The CDR3 length is 13 residues. CDR1 and CDR2 (germline): LGHDT, YNNKEL (reference sequence).

This clonotype turned up a few times. V gene TRBV9 combines with J gene TRBJ2-7; weak D call: TRBD2 (6 bases). CDR3 length: 13 residues. Trimming pared 0 bases from V and 3 bases from J, leaving 7 bases between. Germline V CDR1 and CDR2: SGDLS, YYNGEE. The CDR3 sequence: CASSVASDYEQYF. As DNA, the CDR3 is TGTGCCAGCAGCGTAGCTAGCGACTACGAGCAGTACTTC.

This clonotype came up once. The genes are TRBV7-6 and TRBJ2-5; 14 bases align to TRBD2. This CDR3 is 18 amino acids long. Germline trimming cut 3 bases from V and 4 bases from J; bases unmatched to any gene: 10. Germline V gene data show CDR1 as SGHVS and CDR2 as FNYEAQ. CDR3 region: CASSFSGLAGVSGETQYF. CDR3 nucleotides: TGTGCCAGCAGCTTCTCGGGACTAGCGGGAGTTTCCGGAGAGACCCAGTACTTC.

The chain is built from TRBV30 and TRBJ1-5; 7 nucleotides line up with TRBD1. Looked up from germline, CDR1 is GTSNPN and CDR2 is SVGIG (reference sequence). CDR3 size: 13 residues. After removal of 4 bases from V and 2 bases from J, the junction contained 2 bases not matched to a gene. The CDR3 loop is CAWKGAGNQPQHF. Here the CDR3 DNA reads TGTGCCTGGAAGGGGGCAGGCAATCAGCCCCAGCATTTT.

CDR3 nucleotides: TGTGCCAGCTCGAGGACAGGGAGTTCCGACGAGCAGTACTTC. Protein sequence: CASSRTGSSDEQYF. This chain connects TRBV18 to TRBJ2-7; 8 bases are a match to TRBD1. In germline, CDR1 is KGHSH, CDR2 LQKENI. Losses at the gene ends were 6 bases for V and 5 bases for J; bases not matched to a gene: 9. This CDR3 is built from 14 residues.